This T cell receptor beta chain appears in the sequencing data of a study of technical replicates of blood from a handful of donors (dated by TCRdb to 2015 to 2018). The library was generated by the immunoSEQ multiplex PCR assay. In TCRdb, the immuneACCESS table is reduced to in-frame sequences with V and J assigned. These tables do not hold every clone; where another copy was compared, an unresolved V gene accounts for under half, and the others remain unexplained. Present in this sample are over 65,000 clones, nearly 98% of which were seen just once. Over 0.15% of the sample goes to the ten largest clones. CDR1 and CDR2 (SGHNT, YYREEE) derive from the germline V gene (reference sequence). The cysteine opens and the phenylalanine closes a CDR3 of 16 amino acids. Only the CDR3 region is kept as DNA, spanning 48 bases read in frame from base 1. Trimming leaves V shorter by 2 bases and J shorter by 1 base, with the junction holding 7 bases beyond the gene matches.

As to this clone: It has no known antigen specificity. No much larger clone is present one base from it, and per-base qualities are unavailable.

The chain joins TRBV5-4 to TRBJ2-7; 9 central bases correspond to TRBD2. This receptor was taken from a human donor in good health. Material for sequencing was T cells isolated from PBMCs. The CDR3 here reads CASSFGRTSVSYEQYF. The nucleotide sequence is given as TGTGCCAGCAGCTTTGGAAGGACTAGCGTATCCTACGAGCAGTACTTC.